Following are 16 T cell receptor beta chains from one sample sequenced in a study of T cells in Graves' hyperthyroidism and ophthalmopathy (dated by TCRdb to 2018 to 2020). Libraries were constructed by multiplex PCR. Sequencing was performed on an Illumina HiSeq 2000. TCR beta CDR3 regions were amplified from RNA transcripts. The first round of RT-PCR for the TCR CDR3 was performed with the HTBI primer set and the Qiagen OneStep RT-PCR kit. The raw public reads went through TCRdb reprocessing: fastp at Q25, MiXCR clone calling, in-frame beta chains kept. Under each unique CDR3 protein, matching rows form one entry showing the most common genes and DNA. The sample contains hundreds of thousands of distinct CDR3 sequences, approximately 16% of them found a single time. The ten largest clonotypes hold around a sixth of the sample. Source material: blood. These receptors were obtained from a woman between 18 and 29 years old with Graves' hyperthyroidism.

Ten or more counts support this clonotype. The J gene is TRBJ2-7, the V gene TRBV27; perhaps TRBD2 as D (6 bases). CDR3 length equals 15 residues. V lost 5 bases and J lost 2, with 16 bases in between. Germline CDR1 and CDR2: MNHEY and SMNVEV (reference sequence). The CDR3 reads CASSPRGGAAYEQYF. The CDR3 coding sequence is TGTGCCAGCAGTCCGAGGGGAGGCGCGGCCTACGAGCAGTACTTC.

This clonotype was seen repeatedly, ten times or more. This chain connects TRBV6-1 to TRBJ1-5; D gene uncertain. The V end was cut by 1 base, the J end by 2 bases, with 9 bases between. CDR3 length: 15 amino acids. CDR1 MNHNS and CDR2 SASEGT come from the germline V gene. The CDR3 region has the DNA TGTGCCAGCAGTGAAGGGTGGGGAGGCAATCAGCCCCAGCATTTT. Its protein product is CASSEGWGGNQPQHF.

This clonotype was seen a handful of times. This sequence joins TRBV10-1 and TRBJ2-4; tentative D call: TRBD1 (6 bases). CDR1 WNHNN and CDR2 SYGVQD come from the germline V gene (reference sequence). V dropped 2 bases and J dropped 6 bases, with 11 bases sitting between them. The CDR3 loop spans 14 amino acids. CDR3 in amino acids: CASSEGNRANIQYF. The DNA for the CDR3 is TGCGCCAGCAGTGAGGGCAACAGGGCAAACATTCAGTACTTC.

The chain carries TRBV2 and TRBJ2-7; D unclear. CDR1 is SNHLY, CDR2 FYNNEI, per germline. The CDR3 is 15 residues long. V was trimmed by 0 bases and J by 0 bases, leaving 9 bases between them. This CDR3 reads CASSEAPLASYEQYF. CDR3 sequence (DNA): TGTGCCAGCAGTGAAGCTCCTTTGGCCTCCTACGAGCAGTACTTC.

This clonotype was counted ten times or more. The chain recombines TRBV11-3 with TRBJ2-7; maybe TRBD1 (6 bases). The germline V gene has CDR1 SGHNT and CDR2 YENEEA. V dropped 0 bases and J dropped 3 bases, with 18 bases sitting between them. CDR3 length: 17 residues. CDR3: CASSLDLGTGWDYEQYF. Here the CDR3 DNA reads TGTGCCAGCAGCTTAGACCTGGGAACAGGGTGGGACTACGAGCAGTACTTC.

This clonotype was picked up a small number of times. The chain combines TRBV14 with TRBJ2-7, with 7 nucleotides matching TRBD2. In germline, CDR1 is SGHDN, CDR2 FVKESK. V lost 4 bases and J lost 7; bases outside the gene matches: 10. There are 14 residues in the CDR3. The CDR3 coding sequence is TGTGCCAGCAGCCCTAGCGGTTTTTGGGTTGAGCAGTACTTC. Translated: CASSPSGFWVEQYF.

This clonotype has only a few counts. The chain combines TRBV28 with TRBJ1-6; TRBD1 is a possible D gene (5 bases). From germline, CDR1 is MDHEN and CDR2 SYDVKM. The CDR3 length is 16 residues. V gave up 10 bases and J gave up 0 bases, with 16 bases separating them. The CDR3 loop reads CATSGTESSYNSPLHF. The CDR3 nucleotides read TGTGCCACCTCCGGGACGGAAAGCTCCTATAATTCACCCCTCCACTTT.

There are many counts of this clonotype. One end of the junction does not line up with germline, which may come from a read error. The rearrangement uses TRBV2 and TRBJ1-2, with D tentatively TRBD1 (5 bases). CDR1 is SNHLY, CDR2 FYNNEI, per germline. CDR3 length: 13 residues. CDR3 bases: TGCGGCAGTATTAGGGGAGCTAACTATGGCTACACCTTC. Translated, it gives CGSIRGANYGYTF.

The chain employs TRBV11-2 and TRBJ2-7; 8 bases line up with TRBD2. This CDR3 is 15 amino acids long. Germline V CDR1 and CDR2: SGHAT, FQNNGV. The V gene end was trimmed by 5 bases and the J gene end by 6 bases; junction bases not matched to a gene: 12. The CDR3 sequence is CASSLLPGGDSEQYF. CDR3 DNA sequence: TGTGCCAGCAGCCTACTGCCCGGGGGGGACTCCGAGCAGTACTTC.

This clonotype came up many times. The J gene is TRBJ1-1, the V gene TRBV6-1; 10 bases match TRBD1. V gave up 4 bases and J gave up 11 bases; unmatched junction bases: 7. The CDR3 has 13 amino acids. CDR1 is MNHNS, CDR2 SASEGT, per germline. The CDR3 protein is CASSGWTGGIAFF. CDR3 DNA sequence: TGTGCCAGCAGTGGATGGACAGGGGGAATCGCTTTCTTT.

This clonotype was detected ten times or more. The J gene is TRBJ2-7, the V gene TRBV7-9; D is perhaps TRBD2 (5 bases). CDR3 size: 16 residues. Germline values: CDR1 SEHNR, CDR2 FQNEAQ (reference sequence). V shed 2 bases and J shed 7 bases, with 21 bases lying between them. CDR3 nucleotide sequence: TGTGCCAGCAGCTTACTGAACGCAGGAGACTCGGGGGAGCAGTACTTC. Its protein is CASSLLNAGDSGEQYF.

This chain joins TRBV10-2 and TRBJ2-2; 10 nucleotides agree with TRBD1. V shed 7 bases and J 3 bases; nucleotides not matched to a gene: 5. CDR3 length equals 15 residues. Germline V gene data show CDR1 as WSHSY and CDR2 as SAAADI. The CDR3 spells CASKVGTGDTGELFF. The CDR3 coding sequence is TGCGCCAGCAAAGTCGGGACAGGGGACACCGGGGAGCTGTTTTTT.

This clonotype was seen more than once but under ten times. The CDR3 DNA reads as TGTGCCAGCAGTTACCTGGATAGCGGGGCCTCCTACGAGCAGTACTTC. Protein product: CASSYLDSGASYEQYF. This chain links TRBV6-5 with TRBJ2-7, with 8 bases lining up with TRBD2. J lost 0 bases, V lost 2 bases, and 6 bases had no gene match. Germline CDR1 is MNHEY and CDR2 is SVGAGI. There are 16 residues in the CDR3.

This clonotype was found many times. The CDR3 loop is CASSLWRARDTEAFF. CDR3 DNA: TGTGCCAGCAGCTTATGGAGGGCGCGGGACACTGAAGCTTTCTTT. The chain couples TRBV11-2 to TRBJ1-1; D is undetermined. The V gene lost 2 bases and the J gene lost 3 bases, with 13 bases spanning the gap. This CDR3 has 15 amino acids. CDR1 SGHAT and CDR2 FQNNGV come from the germline V gene.

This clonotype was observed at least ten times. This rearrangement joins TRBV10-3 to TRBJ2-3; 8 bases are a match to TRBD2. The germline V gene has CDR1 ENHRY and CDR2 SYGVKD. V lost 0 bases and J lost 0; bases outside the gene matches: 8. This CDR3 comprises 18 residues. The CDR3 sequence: CAISESTRGGTSTDTQYF. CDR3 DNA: TGTGCCATCAGTGAGTCGACTCGGGGGGGGACTAGCACAGATACGCAGTATTTT.

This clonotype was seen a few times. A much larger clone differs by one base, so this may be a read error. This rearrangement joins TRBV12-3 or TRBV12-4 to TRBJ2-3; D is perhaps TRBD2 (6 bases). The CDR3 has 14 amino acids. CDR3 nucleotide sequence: TGTGCCTGCAGTTTTAGCGGAGGCACAGATACGCAGTATTTT. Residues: CACSFSGGTDTQYF.